This TCR beta chain comes out of a study of early T cells in non-severe SARS-CoV-2 infection. Study-level background: Investigators sequenced bulk RNA drawn from unsorted whole blood, and chains remained unpaired.

Unique molecular identifiers were affixed to single, distinct cDNA molecules. TCRdb passed the 5' RACE reads through MiXCR, listing each CDR3 protein once. The sample lists tens of thousands of distinct CDR3 sequences, roughly 5.5% seen once, with about 7% in the top ten. The table lists this clonotype with many counts. The antigen is undetermined. Study results and limitations: Anti-spike CD8 specificities were favored by VDJdb matching, whose results missed private and CD4 specificities.

This CDR3 has 16 amino acids. The germline V gene has CDR1 SGDLS and CDR2 YYNGEE. Between the trimmed V and J ends, which lost 1 base and 8 bases, there was a span of 18 bases. The clonotype was recovered from an adult who was a healthcare worker with PCR-confirmed SARS-CoV-2 infection or an uninfected control (not recorded which). The sample taken for sequencing was whole blood. This chain connects TRBV9 to TRBJ2-2; possibly TRBD1 or TRBD2 for D (5 bases each). The CDR3 loop reads CASSVRSGRSLGELFF. The CDR3 DNA sequence: TGTGCCAGCAGCGTAAGATCGGGACGCTCCTTGGGGGAGCTGTTTTTT.